This TCR beta chain was retrieved from a study of patients and donors after allogeneic stem cell transplantation. Each CDR3 protein gets one entry after TCRdb re-called the RT-PCR reads with MiXCR. The table lists about 160,000 distinct CDR3 sequences, more than 20% of them singletons. Germline loops: CDR1 SQVTM, CDR2 ANQGSEA. The CDR3 is 13 amino acids. Germline trimming cut 3 bases from V and 5 bases from J; bases unmatched to any gene: 4. This receptor was obtained from a human donor who was either an allogeneic HSCT recipient or a stem cell or donor lymphocyte infusion donor (not recorded which). It is not recorded whose cells these are; they may come from a transplant donor. The sample comprised blood, either unsorted or a sorted T cell fraction (not recorded which). The chain carries TRBV29-1 and TRBJ2-1; 7 bases fit TRBD2. The chain's CDR3 is CSVDERGNNEQFF. CDR3 coding DNA: TGCAGCGTTGATGAGCGGGGAAACAATGAGCAGTTCTTC.